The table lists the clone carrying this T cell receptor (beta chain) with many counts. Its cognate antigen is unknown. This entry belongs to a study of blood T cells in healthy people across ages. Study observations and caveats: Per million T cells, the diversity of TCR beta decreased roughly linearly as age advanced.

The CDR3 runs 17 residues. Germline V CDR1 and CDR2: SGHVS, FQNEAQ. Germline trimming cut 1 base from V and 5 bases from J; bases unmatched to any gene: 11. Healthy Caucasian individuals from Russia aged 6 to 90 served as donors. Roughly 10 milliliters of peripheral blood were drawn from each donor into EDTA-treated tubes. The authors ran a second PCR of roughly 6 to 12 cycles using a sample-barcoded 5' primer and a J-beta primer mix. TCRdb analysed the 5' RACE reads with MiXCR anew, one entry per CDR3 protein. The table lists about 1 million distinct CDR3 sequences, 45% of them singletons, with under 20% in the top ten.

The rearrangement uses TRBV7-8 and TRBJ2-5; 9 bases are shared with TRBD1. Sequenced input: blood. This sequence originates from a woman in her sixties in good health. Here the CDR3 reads CASSLGFGTGRQETQYF. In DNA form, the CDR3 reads TGTGCCAGCAGCTTAGGGTTCGGGACAGGGCGCCAGGAGACCCAGTACTTC.